This TCR beta chain was sequenced for a study of somatic mutations in cytotoxic T cells in rheumatoid arthritis. TCRdb keeps only in-frame clones here, not all; method: immunoSEQ multiplex PCR. Of approximately 2,800 clones in the sample, over 50% were seen once. On this clone: Its antigen is unknown.

The study, taken as a whole, reports: In rheumatoid arthritis patients, unlike healthy controls, CD8+ clonality rose with age. Expanded CD8+ clones had unknown antigen targets. No significant CD8+ T-cell clonality difference was found between rheumatoid arthritis patients and age-matched controls.

The CDR3 contains 18 residues. V was pared by 4 bases and J by 3 bases, with 14 bases of the junction left unmatched. This sequence originates from a woman under 30 with rheumatoid arthritis. The chain uses TRBV5-3 and TRBJ2-7; 12 nucleotides line up with TRBD2. TRBV5-3 counts as an open reading frame of uncertain function. The specimen was CD8+ T cells sorted from synovial fluid. CDR3 residues: CARSPPTSGGTILYEQYF. The CDR3 DNA follows: TGTGCCAGAAGCCCTCCGACTAGCGGGGGTACGATTCTCTACGAGCAGTACTTC.